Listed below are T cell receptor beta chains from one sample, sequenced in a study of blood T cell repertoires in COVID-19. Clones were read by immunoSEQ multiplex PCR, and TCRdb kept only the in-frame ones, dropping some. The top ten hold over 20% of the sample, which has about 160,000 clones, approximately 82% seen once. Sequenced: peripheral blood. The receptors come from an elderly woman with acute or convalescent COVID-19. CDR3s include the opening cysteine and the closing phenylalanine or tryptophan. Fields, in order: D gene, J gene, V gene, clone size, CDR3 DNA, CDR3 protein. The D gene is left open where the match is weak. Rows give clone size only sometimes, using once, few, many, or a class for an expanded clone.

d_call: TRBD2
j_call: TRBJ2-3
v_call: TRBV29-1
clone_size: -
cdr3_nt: TGCAGCAGCAAGCGGGGTAGCACAGATACGCAGTATTTT
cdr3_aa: CSSKRGSTDTQYF

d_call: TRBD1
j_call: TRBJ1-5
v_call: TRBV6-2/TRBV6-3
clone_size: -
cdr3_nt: TGTGCCAGCAGCCGAGACAGGGGGGAAAAGCCCCAGCATTTT
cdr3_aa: CASSRDRGEKPQHF

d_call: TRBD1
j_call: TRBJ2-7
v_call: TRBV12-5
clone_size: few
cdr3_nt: TGTGCTAGTGGAGGAACCGGGACAGGGAACTACGAGCAGTACTTC
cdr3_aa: CASGGTGTGNYEQYF

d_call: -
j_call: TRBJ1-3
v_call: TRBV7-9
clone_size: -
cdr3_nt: TGTGCCAGCAGCTACGGACAGACCTACTCTGGAAACACCATATATTTT
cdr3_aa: CASSYGQTYSGNTIYF

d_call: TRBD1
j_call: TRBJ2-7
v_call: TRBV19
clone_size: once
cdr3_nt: TGTGCCAGTAGTATAGGTCCGGGACAGGGAAAGCGCGAGCAGTACTTC
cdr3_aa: CASSIGPGQGKREQYF

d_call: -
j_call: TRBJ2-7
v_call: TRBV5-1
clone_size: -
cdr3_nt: TGCGCCAGCAGTTCCGTCTACTACGAGCAGTACTTC
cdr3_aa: CASSSVYYEQYF

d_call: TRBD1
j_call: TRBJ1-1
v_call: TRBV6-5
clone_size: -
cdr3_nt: TGTGCCAGCAGTAGACTGGGACAGGGGGCTACTGAAGCTTTCTTT
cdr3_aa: CASSRLGQGATEAFF

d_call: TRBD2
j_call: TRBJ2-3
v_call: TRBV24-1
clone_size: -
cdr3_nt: TGTGCCACTCCGGGACTAGCGGGAGCCCCAGATACGCAGTATTTT
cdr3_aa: CATPGLAGAPDTQYF

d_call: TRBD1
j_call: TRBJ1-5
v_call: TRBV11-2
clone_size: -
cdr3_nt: TGTGCCAGCAGCTTAGATTCGGGGACAGGGGTGAATCAGCCCCAGCATTTT
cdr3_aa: CASSLDSGTGVNQPQHF

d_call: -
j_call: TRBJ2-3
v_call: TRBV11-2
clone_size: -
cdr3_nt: TGTGCCAGCAGCTCCGACAGGACCACAGATACGCAGTATTTT
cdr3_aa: CASSSDRTTDTQYF

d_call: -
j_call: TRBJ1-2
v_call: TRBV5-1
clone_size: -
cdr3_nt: TGCGCCAGCAGCTTGGATGCAGGGAACTATGGCTACACCTTC
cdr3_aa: CASSLDAGNYGYTF

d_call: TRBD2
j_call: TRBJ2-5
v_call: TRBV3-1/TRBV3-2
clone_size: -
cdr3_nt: TGTGCCAGCAGCCAAGGGACTAGCGGGAAGGAGACCCAGTACTTC
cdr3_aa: CASSQGTSGKETQYF

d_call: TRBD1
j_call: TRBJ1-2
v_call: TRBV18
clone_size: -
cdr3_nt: TGTGCCAGCTCATCGACAGGGGTCTATGGCTACACCTTC
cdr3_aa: CASSSTGVYGYTF

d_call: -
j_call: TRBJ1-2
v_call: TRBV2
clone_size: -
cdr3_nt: TGTGCCAGCAGTGAAGCGCTTCAGGAAGCAAGCGGCTACACCTTC
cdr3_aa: CASSEALQEASGYTF

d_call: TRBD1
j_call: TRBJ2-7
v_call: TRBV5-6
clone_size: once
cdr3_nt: TGTGCCAGCAGCTTGTCGGGGACAGGAGCCTACGAGCAGTACTTC
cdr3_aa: CASSLSGTGAYEQYF

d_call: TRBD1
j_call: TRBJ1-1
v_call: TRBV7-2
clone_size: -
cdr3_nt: TGTGCCAGCAGCTTATTCGGCCAGGGGGCGGTCACTGAAGCTTTCTTT
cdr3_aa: CASSLFGQGAVTEAFF

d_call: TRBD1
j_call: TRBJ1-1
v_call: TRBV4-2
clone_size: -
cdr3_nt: TGTGCCAGCAGCCAAGAACGGGACAGGGGAGGGGGCAACACTGAAGCTTTCTTT
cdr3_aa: CASSQERDRGGGNTEAFF

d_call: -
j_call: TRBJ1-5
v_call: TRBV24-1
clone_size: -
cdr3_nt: TGTGCCACCAGTGATATCCGTAGCAATCAGCCCCAGCATTTT
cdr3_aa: CATSDIRSNQPQHF

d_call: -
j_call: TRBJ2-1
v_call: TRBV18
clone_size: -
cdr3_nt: TGTGCCAGCTCACCCCTCAATGAGCAGTTCTTC
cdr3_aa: CASSPLNEQFF

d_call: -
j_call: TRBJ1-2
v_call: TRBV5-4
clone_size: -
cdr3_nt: TGTGCCAGCAGCCCCTCGGCAGGGCTGGACTATGGCTACACCTTC
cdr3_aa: CASSPSAGLDYGYTF

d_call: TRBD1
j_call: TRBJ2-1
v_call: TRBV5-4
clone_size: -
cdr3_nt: TGTGCCAGCAGCTTATCACAGGGGACCTACAATGAGCAGTTCTTC
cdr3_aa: CASSLSQGTYNEQFF

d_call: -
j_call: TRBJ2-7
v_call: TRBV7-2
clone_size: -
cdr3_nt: TGTGCCAGCAGCTTAGCGGGAGCCTACGAGCAGTACTTC
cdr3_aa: CASSLAGAYEQYF

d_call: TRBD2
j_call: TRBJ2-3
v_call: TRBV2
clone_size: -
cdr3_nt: TGTGCCAGCAGTGAAGTGGTTAGCGGGAGAACCGCAGATACGCAGTATTTT
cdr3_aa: CASSEVVSGRTADTQYF

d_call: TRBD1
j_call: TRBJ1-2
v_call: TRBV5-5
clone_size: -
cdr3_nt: TGTGCCAGCAGCTTGGGGGACAGCACTAACTATGGCTACACCTTC
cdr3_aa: CASSLGDSTNYGYTF

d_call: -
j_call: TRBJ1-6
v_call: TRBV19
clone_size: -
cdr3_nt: TGTGCCAGTGGGACATACGATAATTCACCCCTCCACTTT
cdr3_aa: CASGTYDNSPLHF

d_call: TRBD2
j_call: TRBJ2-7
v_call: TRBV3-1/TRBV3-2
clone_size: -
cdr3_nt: TGTGCCAGCCAATCTTCGGGGGGGGCATGGTACTTC
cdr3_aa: CASQSSGGAWYF

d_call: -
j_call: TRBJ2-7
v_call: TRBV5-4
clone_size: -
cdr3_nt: TGTGCCAGCAGCTTGGCTGGGGCAGAGGAGCAGTACTTC
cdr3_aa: CASSLAGAEEQYF

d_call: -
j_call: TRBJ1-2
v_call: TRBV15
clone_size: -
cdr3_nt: TGTGCCACCAGCAGTTCCGGGTTTAACGGCTACACCTTC
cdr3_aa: CATSSSGFNGYTF

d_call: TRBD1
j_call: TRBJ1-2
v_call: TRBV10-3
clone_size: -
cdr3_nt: TGTGCCATCAGGGGGACAGGGATCAACTATGGCTACACCTTC
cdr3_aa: CAIRGTGINYGYTF

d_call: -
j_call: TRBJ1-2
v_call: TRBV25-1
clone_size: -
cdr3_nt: TGTGCCAGCAGTGGGGGGCTTCTATATGGCTACACCTTC
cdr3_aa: CASSGGLLYGYTF

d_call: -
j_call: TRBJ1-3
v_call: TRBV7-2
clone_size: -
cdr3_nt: TGTGCCAGCAGCCAACAGCACCCGGGGTCCGGAAACACCATATATTTT
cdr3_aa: CASSQQHPGSGNTIYF

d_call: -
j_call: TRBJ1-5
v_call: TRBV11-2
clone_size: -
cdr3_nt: TGTGCCAGCAGCCGCACCGGGGAGGGCCAGCCCCAGCATTTT
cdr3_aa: CASSRTGEGQPQHF

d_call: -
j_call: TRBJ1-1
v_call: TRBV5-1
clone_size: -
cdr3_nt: TGCGCCAGCAGCTTGGAGAGAGCCGCCACTGAAGCTTTCTTT
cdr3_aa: CASSLERAATEAFF

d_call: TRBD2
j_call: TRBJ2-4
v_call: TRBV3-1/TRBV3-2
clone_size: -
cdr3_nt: TGTGCCAGCAGCCAAGGAAGCCCACTAGCGGGATCCAACATTCAGTACTTC
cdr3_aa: CASSQGSPLAGSNIQYF

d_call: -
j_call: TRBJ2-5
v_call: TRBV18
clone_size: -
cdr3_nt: TGTGCCAGCTCACCACCTACTAGCAGAGAGACCCAGTACTTC
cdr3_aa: CASSPPTSRETQYF

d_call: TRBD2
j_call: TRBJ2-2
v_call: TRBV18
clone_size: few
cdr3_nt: TGTGCCAGCTCACCACCCCAGCGGGAGAGAGCCGGGGAGCTGTTTTTT
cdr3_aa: CASSPPQRERAGELFF

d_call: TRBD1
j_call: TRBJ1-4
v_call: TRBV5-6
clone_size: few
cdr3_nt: TGTGCCAGCAGCCGGGACAGCGCCTATAATGAAAAACTGTTTTTT
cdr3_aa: CASSRDSAYNEKLFF

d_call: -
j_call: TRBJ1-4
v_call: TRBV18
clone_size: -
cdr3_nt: TGTGCCAGCTCATCCAATGTGTTTTTCAGTGAAAAACTGTTTTTT
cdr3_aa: CASSSNVFFSEKLFF

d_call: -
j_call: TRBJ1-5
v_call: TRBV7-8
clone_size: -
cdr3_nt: TGTGCCAGCAGCTTATCGGGGGGCGCTTTGAGGCCCCAGCATTTT
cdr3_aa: CASSLSGGALRPQHF

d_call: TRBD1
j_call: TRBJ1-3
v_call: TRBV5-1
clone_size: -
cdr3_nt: TGCGCCAGCAGCCCCCGGGACAGGGGAAACACCATATATTTT
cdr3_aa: CASSPRDRGNTIYF

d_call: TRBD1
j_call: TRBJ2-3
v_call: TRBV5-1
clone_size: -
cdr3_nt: TGCGCCAGCAGCTATGCAGGGGGAACAGATACGCAGTATTTT
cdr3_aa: CASSYAGGTDTQYF

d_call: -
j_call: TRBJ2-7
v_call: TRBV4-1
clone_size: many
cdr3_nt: TGCGCCAGCAGCCAAGGAGCGACCTACGAGCAGTACTTC
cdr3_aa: CASSQGATYEQYF

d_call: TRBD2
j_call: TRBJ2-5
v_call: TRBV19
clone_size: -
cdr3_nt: TGTGCCAGTAGCAGGAGGACTAGCGGACAAGAGACCCAGTACTTC
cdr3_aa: CASSRRTSGQETQYF

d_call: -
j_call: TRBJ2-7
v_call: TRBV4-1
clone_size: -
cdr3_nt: TGCGCCAGCAGCCAAGGGGGGGGCTTCTACGAGCAGTACTTC
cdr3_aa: CASSQGGGFYEQYF

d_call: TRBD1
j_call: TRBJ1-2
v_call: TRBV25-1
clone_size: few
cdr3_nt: TGTGCCAGCAGCGGACAGGGGAACTATGGCTACACCTTC
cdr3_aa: CASSGQGNYGYTF

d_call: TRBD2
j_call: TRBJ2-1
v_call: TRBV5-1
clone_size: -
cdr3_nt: TGCGCCAGCAGCCCCGGGACAGGTTCCTTGGGTTCGACTAGCGGGAACTACAATGAGCAGTTCTTC
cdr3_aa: CASSPGTGSLGSTSGNYNEQFF

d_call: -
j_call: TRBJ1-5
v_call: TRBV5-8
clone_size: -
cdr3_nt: TGTGCCAGCAGGAAACCGGGAACTAGCAATCAGCCCCAGCATTTT
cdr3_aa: CASRKPGTSNQPQHF

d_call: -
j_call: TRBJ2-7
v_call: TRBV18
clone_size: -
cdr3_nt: TGTGCCAGCTCAAAGACCTCCGGCGGCGGTGGCCTGGAGCAGTACTTC
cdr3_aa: CASSKTSGGGGLEQYF

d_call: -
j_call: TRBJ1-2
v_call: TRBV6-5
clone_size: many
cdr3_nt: TGTGCCAGCAGCAAAACAGGGAACTATGGCTACACCTTC
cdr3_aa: CASSKTGNYGYTF

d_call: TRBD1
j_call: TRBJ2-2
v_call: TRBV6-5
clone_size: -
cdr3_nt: TGTGCCAGCTTCAGGACAGGGGGGTCCGGGGAGCTGTTTTTT
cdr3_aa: CASFRTGGSGELFF

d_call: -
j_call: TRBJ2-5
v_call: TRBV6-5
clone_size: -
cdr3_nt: TGTGCCAGCAGAATGGACGGCCTCAGGGGGACCCAGTACTTC
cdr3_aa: CASRMDGLRGTQYF

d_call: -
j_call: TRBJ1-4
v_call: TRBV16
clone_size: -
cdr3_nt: TGTGCCAGCAGCACGCGACAGACGGCAACTAATGAAAAACTGTTTTTT
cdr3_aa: CASSTRQTATNEKLFF

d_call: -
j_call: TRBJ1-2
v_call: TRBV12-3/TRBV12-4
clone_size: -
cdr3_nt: TGTGCCAGCAGTTTTACAGCCATTGGCTACACCTTC
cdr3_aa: CASSFTAIGYTF

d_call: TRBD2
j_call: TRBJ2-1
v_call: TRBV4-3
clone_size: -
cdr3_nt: TGCGCCAGCAGCCAAGATCGACTAGCGTATTACAATGAGCAGTTCTTC
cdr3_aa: CASSQDRLAYYNEQFF